This T cell receptor beta chain comes out of a study of OX40 agonist ivuxolimab in advanced cancers. Generated by immunoSEQ multiplex PCR, the TCRdb table keeps only in-frame clones and is missing some. The sample yields roughly 90,000 clones, more than 75% seen once. Trimming cost V 6 bases and J 0 bases, with 15 bases left between them. CDR1 is SNHLY and CDR2 is FYNNEI in the germline V gene. This CDR3 contains 16 residues. This sequence was found in an adult with an advanced solid tumor such as melanoma, head and neck, liver or kidney cancer. Source: CD4+ or CD8+ T cells sorted from blood, taken in a trial of the OX40 agonist ivuxolimab. The chain couples TRBV2 to TRBJ1-3, with no clear D. Here the CDR3 reads CASSEIGRSSGNTIYF. The CDR3 nucleotides read TGTGCCAGCAGCGAAATAGGACGGAGCTCTGGAAACACCATATATTTT.